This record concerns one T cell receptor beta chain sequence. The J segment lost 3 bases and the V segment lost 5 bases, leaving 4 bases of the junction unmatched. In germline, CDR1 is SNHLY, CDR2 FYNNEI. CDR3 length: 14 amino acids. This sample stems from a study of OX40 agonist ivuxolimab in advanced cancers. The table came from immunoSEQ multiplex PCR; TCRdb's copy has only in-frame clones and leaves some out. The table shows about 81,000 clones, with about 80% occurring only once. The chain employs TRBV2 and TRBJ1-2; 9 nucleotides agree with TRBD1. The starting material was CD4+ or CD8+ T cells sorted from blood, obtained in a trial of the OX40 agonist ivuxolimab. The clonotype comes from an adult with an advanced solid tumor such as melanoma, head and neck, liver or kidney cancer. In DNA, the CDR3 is TGTGCCAGCAGTAGGGACAGGGTGGACTATGGCTACACCTTC. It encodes CASSRDRVDYGYTF.